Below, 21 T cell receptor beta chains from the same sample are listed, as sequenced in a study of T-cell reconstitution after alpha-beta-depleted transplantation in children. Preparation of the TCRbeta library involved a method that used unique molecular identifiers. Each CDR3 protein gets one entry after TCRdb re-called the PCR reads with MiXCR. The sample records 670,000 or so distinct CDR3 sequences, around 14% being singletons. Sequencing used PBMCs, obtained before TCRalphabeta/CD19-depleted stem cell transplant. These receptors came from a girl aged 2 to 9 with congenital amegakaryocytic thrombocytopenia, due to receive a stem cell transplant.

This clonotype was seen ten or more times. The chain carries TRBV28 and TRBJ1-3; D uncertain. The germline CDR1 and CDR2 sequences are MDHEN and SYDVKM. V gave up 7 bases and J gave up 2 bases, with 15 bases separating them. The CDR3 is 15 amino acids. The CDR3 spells CASTPPRATGNTIYF. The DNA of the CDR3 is TGTGCCAGCACCCCTCCGAGGGCAACTGGAAACACCATATATTTT.

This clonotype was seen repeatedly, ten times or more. The CDR3 DNA sequence: TGCAGTGCTAGATTACTAGCGGGAGTGCGAGATACGCAGTATTTT. It encodes CSARLLAGVRDTQYF. V usage is TRBV20-1 and J usage is TRBJ2-3; 11 bases fit TRBD2. Germline V CDR1 and CDR2: DFQATT, SNEGSKA (reference sequence). The CDR3 covers 15 residues. V was pared by 2 bases and J by 5 bases, with 6 bases of the junction left unmatched.

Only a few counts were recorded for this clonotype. The CDR3 DNA sequence: TGTGCCAGCACCACTCTGAGACTAGCGGGAGCCCTCAATGAGCAGTTCTTC. Translated: CASTTLRLAGALNEQFF. The J gene is TRBJ2-1, the V gene TRBV7-2, with 12 bases aligning to TRBD2. There are 17 residues in the CDR3. Germline V gene sequence: CDR1 SGHTA, CDR2 FQGNSA. Trimming removed 7 bases from V and 6 bases from J; junction bases left unmatched: 13. Supplemented by reference TRBV7-2 and TRBJ2-1, the full variable domain reads GAGVSQSPSNKVTEKGKDVELRCDPISGHTALYWYRQSLGQGLEFLIYFQGNSAPDKSGLPSDRFSAERTGGSVSTLTIQRTQQEDSAVYLCASTTLRLAGALNEQFFGPGTRLTVL.

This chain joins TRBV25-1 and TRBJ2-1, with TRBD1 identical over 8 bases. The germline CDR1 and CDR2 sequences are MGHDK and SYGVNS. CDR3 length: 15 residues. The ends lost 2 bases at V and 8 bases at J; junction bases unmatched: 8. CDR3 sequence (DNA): TGTGCCAGCAGTGAACCAGGACAGGGTCCCCATGAGCAGTTCTTC. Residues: CASSEPGQGPHEQFF.

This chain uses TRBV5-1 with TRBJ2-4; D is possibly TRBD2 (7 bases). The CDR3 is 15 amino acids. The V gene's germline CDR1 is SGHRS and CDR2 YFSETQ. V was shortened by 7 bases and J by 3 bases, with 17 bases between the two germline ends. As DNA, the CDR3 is TGCGCCAGCGCCCTTGAAAGGGGGGGCAAAAACATTCAGTACTTC. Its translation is CASALERGGKNIQYF.

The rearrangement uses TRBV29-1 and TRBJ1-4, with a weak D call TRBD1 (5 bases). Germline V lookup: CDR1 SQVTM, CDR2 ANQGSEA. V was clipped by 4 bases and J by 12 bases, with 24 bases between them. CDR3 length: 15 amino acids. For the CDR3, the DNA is TGCAGCGTTGCTGTAGGGTTCCAGGGCGGGATGGAACTGTTTTTT. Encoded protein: CSVAVGFQGGMELFF.

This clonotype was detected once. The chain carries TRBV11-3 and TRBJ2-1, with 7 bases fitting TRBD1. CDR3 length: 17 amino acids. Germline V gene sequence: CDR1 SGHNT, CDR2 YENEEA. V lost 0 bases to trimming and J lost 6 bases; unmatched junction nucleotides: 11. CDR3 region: CASSLDSDRVSFNEQFF. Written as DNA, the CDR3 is TGTGCCAGCAGCTTAGACAGCGACAGGGTAAGCTTCAATGAGCAGTTCTTC.

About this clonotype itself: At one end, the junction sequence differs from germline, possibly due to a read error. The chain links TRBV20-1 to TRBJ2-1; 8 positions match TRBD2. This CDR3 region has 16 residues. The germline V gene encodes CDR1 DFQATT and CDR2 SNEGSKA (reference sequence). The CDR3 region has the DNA TGCTGTGCTAGAGAAGATGGGACTAGATTTATCAATGAGCAGTTCTTC. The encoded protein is CCAREDGTRFINEQFF.

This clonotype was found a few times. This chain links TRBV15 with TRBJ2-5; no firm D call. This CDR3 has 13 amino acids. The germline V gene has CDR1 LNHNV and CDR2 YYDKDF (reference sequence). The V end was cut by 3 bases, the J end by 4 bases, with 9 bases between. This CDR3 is CATSSLMAETQYF. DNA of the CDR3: TGTGCCACCAGCAGTTTGATGGCAGAGACCCAGTACTTC.

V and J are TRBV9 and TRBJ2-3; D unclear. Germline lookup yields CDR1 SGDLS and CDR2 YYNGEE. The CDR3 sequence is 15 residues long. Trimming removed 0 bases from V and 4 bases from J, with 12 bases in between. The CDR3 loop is CASSVGTQTADTQYF. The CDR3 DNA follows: TGTGCCAGCAGCGTAGGGACGCAAACGGCAGATACGCAGTATTTT.

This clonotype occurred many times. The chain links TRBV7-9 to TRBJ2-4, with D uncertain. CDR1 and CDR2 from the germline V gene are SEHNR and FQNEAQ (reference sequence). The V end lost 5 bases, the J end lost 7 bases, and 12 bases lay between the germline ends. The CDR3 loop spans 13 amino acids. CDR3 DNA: TGTGCCAGCAGCATTGGGTACCTTAACATTCAGTACTTC. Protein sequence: CASSIGYLNIQYF.

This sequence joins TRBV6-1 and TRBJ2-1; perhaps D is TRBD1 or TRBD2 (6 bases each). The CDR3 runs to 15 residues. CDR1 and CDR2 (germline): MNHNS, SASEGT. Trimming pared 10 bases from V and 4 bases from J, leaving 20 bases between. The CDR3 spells CATRVTRGIYNEQFF. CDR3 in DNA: TGTGCCACCAGGGTGACTAGGGGGATATACAATGAGCAGTTCTTC.

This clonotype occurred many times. The CDR3 here is CASSQLSSRLYNEQFF. In nucleotides, the CDR3 is TGTGCCAGCAGCCAACTTTCGTCCAGACTTTACAATGAGCAGTTCTTC. The J gene is TRBJ2-1, the V gene TRBV14; D unclear. This CDR3 is built from 16 residues. Between the trimmed V and J ends, which lost 2 bases and 4 bases, there was a span of 15 bases. The germline gives CDR1 SGHDN, CDR2 FVKESK.

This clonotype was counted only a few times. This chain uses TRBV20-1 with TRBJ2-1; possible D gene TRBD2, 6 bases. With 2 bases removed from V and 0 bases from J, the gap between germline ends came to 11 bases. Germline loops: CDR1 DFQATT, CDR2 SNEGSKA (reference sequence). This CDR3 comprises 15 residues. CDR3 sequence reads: CSARRTTDSYNEQFF. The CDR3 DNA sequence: TGCAGTGCTAGACGGACTACCGACTCCTACAATGAGCAGTTCTTC.

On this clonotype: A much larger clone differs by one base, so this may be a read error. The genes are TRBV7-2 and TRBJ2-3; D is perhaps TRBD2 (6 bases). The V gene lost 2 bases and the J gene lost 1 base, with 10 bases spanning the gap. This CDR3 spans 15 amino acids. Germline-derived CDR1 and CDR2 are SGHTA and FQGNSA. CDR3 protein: CASSLHGTCTDTQYF. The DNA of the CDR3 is TGTGCCAGCAGCTTACATGGGACTTGCACAGATACGCAGTATTTT.

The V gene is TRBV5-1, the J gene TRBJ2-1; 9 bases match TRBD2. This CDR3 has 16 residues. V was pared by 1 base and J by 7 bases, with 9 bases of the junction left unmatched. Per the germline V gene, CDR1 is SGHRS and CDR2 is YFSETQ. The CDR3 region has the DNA TGCGCCAGCAGCTTGTATGTTCCGCGGGAGGGGAATGAGCAGTTCTTC. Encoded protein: CASSLYVPREGNEQFF.

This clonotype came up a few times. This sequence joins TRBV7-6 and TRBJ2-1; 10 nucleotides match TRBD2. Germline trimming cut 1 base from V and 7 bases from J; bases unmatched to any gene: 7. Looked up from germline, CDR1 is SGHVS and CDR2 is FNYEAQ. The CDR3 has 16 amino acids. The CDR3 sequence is CASSLGERTSGNEQFF. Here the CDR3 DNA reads TGTGCCAGCAGCTTAGGAGAAAGGACTAGCGGAAATGAGCAGTTCTTC.

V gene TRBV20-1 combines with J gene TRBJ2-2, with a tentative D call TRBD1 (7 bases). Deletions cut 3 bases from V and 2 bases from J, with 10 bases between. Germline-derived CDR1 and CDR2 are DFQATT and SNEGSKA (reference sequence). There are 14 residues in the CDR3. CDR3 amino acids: CSASGGGNTGELFF. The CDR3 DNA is TGCAGTGCTAGTGGAGGGGGCAACACCGGGGAGCTGTTTTTT.

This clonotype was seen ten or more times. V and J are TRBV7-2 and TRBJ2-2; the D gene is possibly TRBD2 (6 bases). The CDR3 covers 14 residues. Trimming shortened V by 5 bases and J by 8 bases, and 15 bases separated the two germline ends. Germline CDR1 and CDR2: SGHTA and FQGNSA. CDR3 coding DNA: TGTGCCAGCAGCCAATTCCCGGGAGTGGGGGAGCTGTTTTTT. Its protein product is CASSQFPGVGELFF.

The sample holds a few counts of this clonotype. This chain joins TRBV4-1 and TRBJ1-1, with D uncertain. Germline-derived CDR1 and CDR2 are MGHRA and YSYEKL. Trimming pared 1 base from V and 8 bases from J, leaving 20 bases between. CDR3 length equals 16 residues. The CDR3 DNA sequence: TGCGCCAGCAGCCAAGCCCCCCGGGCCCCTGGAAGCGAAGCTTTCTTT. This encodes CASSQAPRAPGSEAFF.

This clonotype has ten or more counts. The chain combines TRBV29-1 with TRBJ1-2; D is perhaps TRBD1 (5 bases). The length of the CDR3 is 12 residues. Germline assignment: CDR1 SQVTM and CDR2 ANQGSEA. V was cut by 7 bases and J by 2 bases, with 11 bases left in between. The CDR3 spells CSAQGSNYGYTF. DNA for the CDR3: TGCAGCGCCCAGGGATCCAACTATGGCTACACCTTC.